This passage covers 2 T cell receptor beta chains from one sample sequenced in a study of shared clonotypes between healthy human individuals. Method: immunoSEQ multiplex PCR; TCRdb's copy keeps in-frame clones and lacks some. The top ten clones hold less than 0.065% of a sample with approximately 620,000 clones, around 97% of them seen once. Sequencing was performed on naive CD4+ T cells sorted from blood. As to subset: CD45RA+ positively selected. The source of these receptors is a woman aged 25 to 45 in good health.

As for this clone: Distinct nucleotide sequences in the sample also encode this CDR3. This chain uses TRBV6-1 with TRBJ1-1; D is unresolved. CDR3 length: 15 amino acids. The V gene's germline CDR1 is MNHNS and CDR2 SASEGT. Trimming pared 1 base from V and 0 bases from J, leaving 9 bases between. The CDR3 DNA reads as TGTGCCAGCAGTGAAGGGCGGAGAATGAACACTGAAGCTTTCTTT. This sequence encodes CASSEGRRMNTEAFF.

CDR3 amino acids: CAISGRIHEGPTLSTQYF. For the CDR3, the DNA is TGTGCCATCAGTGGGAGGATTCACGAGGGCCCCACACTGAGTACGCAGTATTTT. This sequence joins TRBV10-3 and TRBJ2-3; TRBD2 is a possible D gene (5 bases). Trimming took off 4 bases at V and 8 bases at J, with 28 bases between the two ends. From germline, CDR1 is ENHRY and CDR2 SYGVKD. The CDR3 is made up of 18 amino acids.